This T cell receptor (beta chain) originates from a study of shared clonotypes between healthy human individuals. For the study at large: Each donor's CD4 naive and CD4 memory cells filled three plates apiece, CD8 naive two, and CD8 memory one. Study findings and constraints: Generally, naive subsets came out with larger estimated richness than memory subsets. Clonotype sharing among donors likely depends on sequencing depth.

CDR1 and CDR2 (germline): SGHRS, YFSETQ. V lost 4 bases and J lost 9; bases outside the gene matches: 11. This CDR3 contains 15 residues. To note about this clone: Its antigen is undetermined.

Splitting of CD4+ cells produced CD45RA+ naive and CD45RA-negative memory subsets. Data came from immunoSEQ multiplex PCR; TCRdb stores just in-frame clones and leaves some out. This table has about 1.5 million clones, around 95% appearing once. The receptor was derived from a man aged 25 to 40 in good health. This chain uses TRBV5-1 with TRBJ1-3, with 9 bases identical to TRBD1. The sequenced sample consisted of naive CD4+ T cells sorted from blood. Regarding subset: CD45RA+ positively selected. The CDR3 coding sequence is TGCGCCAGCAGCCCCATCGGGACAGGGTTGGGCACCATATATTTT. Encoded protein: CASSPIGTGLGTIYF.